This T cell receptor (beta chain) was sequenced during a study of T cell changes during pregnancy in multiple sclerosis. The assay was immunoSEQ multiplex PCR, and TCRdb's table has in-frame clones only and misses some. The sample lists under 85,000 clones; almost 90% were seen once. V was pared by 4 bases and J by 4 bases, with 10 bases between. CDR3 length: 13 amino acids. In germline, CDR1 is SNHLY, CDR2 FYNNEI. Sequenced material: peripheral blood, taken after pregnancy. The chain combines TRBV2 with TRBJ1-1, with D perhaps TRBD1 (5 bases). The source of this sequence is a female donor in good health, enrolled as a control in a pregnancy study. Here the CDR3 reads CASSGQGPTEAFF. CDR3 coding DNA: TGTGCCAGCAGTGGCCAGGGCCCCACTGAAGCTTTCTTT. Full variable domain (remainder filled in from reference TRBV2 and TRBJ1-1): EPEVTQTPSHQVTQMGQEVILRCVPISNHLYFYWYRQILGQKVEFLVSFYNNEISEKSEIFDDQFSVERPDGSNFTLKIRSTKLEDSAMYFCASSGQGPTEAFFGQGTRLTVV.